The clone carrying this T cell receptor (beta chain) was counted a few times. The antigen remains unidentified. This specimen belongs to a study of T cells in localized non-small cell lung cancer. The study, taken as a whole, reports: Tumor showed lower T cell clonality than uninvolved adjacent lung, where it was highest. The appearance of a median about 62 of the top 100 tumor clones was seen in adjacent lung. Greater T cell density in blood accompanied longer overall survival. Analysis by sequencing included only one tumor region, so heterogeneity remains possible.

Generated by immunoSEQ multiplex PCR, the TCRdb table keeps only in-frame clones and is missing some. The sample lists about 6,000 clones, roughly a quarter seen once, with under 10% in the top ten. Looked up from germline, CDR1 is LNHDA and CDR2 is SQIVND (reference sequence). V lost 7 bases and J lost 1; bases outside the gene matches: 7. The CDR3 consists of 15 residues. The chain joins TRBV19 to TRBJ2-5; 9 nucleotides agree with TRBD1. The receptor was isolated from a female donor older than 55 with stage I lung adenocarcinoma. The sequencing here drew on lung tumor tissue, taken before any cancer treatment. CDR3 nucleotide sequence: TGTGCCAGTACCGCTACAGGGGGCGGCCAAGAGACCCAGTACTTC. It codes for CASTATGGGQETQYF.